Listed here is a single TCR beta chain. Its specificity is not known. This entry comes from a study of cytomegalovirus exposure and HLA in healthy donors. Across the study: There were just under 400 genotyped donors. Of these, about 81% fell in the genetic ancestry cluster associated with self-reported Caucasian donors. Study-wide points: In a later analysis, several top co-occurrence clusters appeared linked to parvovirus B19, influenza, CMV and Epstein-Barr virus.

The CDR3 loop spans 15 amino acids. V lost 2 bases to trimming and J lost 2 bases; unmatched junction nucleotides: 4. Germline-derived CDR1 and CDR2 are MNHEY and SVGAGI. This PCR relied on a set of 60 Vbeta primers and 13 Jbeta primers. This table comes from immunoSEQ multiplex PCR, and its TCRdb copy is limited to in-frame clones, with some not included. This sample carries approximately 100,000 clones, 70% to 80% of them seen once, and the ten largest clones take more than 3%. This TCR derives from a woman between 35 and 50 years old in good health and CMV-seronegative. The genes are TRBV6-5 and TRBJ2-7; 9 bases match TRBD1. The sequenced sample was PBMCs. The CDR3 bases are TGTGCCAGCAGTTACCGCCGGACAGGGGCCTACGAGCAGTACTTC. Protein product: CASSYRRTGAYEQYF.